This T cell receptor beta chain derives from a study of cytomegalovirus exposure and HLA in healthy donors. Across the study: Earlier, about 180 million T cells were analyzed, and some 120 million unique TCR beta sequences were found among them. Samples from HLA-typed donors yielded about 85 million unique TCRs in an early data release.

This PCR relied on a set of 60 Vbeta primers and 13 Jbeta primers. Sequencing used immunoSEQ multiplex PCR; TCRdb keeps in-frame clones, though not all of them. The sample has about 200,000 clones, roughly four fifths seen once. Trimming stripped 8 bases from V and 4 bases from J, with 13 bases between. The CDR3 spans 13 residues. CDR1 and CDR2 from the germline V gene are MGHDK and SYGVNS. Note on this clone: Its antigen is unknown.

General study points: Excluded: some indistinguishable V segments such as TRBV6-2 and TRBV6-3.

V gene TRBV25-1 combines with J gene TRBJ2-3, with D maybe TRBD1 (5 bases). The receptor was derived from a girl aged 2 to 10 in good health and CMV-seronegative. Sequencing used PBMCs. The CDR3 reads CASGLQGADTQYF. The CDR3 nucleotides read TGTGCCAGCGGCCTTCAGGGCGCAGATACGCAGTATTTT.